This TCR beta chain was recovered during a study of T cells in Graves' hyperthyroidism and ophthalmopathy. Overall study results and limits: Classification by a 13 V-J model distinguished ophthalmopathy from stable hyperthyroidism.

The investigators amplified TCR beta CDR3 regions from RNA transcripts. HTBI primers drove first-round RT-PCR of the TCR CDR3. TCRdb used MiXCR to reprocess the multiplex PCR reads, holding one entry per CDR3 protein. The sample records roughly 600,000 distinct CDR3 sequences, more than 14% being singletons. The CDR3 has 17 amino acids. V was clipped by 4 bases and J by 5 bases; unmatched bases: 12. Per the germline V gene, CDR1 is LGHDT and CDR2 is YNNKEL (reference sequence). This clonotype was counted at least ten times. Its matching antigen is unknown. For ophthalmopathy patients, the Clinical Activity Score was at least 3 and the NOSPECS grade at least 4; duration was under 3 months.

The chain carries TRBV3-1 and TRBJ2-5; TRBD2 agrees at 11 bases. The TCR sequence derives from a woman aged 50 to 65 with Graves' ophthalmopathy. The sequenced material came from blood. CDR3 region: CASSPPTSGSFVETQYF. In DNA form, the CDR3 reads TGTGCCAGCAGCCCACCAACTAGCGGGAGCTTTGTTGAGACCCAGTACTTC.